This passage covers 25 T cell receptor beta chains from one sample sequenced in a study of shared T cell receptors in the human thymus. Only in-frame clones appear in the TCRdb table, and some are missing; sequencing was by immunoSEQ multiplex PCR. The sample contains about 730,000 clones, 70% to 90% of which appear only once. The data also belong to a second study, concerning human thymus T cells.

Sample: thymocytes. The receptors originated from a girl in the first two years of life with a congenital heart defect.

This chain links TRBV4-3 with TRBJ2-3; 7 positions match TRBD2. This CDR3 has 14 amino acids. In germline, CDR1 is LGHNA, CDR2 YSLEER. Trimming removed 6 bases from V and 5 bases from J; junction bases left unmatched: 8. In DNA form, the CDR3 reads TGCGCCAGCAGTTCCGGTGGGGGGGGAGATACGCAGTATTTT. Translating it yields CASSSGGGGDTQYF.

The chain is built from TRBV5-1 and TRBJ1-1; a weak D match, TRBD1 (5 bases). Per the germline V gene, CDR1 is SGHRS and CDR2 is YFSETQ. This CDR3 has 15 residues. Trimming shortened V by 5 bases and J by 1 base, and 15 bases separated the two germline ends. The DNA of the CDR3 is TGCGCCAGCAGAACGGAGAAGGGGTCGAACACTGAAGCTTTCTTT. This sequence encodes CASRTEKGSNTEAFF.

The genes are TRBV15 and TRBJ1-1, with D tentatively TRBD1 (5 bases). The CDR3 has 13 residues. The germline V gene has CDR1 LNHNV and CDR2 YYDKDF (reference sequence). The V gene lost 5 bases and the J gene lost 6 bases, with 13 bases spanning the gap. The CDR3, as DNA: TGTGCCACCAGCGGCTGGGACTCTGCTGAAGCTTTCTTT. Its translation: CATSGWDSAEAFF.

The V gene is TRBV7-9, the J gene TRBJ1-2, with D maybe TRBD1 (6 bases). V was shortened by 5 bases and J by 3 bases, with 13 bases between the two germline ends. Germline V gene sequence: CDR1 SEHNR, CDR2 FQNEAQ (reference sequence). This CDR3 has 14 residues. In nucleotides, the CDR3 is TGTGCCAGCAGCGTTGAACAGGGAGACTATGGCTACACCTTC. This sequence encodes CASSVEQGDYGYTF.

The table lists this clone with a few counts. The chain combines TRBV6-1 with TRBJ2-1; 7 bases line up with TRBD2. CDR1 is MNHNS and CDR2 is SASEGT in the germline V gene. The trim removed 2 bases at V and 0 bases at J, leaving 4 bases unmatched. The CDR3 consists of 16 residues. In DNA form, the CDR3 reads TGTGCCAGCAGTGAAAACGGGGGGAGCTCCTACAATGAGCAGTTCTTC. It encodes CASSENGGSSYNEQFF.

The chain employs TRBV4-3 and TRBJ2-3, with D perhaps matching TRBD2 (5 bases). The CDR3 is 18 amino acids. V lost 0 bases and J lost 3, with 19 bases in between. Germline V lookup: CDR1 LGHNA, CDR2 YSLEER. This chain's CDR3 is CASSQDFGGMVWTDTQYF. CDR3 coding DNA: TGCGCCAGCAGCCAAGATTTCGGAGGCATGGTGTGGACAGATACGCAGTATTTT.

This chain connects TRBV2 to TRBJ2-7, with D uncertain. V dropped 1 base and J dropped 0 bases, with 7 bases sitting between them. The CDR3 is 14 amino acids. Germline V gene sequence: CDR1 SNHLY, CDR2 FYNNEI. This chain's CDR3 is CASSEEAGSYEQYF. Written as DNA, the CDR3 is TGTGCCAGCAGTGAAGAGGCAGGCTCCTACGAGCAGTACTTC.

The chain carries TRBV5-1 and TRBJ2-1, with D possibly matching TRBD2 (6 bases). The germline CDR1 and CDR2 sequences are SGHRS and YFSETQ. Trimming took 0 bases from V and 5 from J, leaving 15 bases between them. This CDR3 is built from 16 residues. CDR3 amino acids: CASSLVCTSSDNEQFF. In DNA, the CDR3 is TGCGCCAGCAGCTTGGTGTGTACTAGCTCTGACAATGAGCAGTTCTTC.

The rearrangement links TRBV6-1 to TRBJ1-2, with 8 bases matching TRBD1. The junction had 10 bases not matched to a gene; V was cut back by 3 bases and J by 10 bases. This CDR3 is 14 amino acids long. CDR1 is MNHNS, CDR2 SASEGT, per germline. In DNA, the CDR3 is TGTGCCAGCAGTGAGCCTCGTGCCAGGGGGCTCTACACCTTC. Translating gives CASSEPRARGLYTF.

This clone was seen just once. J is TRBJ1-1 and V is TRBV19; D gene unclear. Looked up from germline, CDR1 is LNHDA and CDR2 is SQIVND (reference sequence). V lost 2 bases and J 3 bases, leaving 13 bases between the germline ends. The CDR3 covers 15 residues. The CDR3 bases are TGTGCCAGTAGTATATCTGTGTTTATTGACACTGAAGCTTTCTTT. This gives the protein CASSISVFIDTEAFF.

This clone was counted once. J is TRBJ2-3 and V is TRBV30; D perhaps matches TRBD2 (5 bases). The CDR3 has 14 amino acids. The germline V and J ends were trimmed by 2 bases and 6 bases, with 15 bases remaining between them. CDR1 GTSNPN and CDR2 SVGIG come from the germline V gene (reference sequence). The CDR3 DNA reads TGTGCCTGGAGTTTCGCGCGGGCCTCCGATACGCAGTATTTT. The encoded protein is CAWSFARASDTQYF.

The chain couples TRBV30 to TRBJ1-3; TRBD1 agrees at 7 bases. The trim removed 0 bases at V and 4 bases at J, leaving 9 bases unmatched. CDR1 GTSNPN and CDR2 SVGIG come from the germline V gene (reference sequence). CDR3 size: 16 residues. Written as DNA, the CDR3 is TGTGCCTGGAGTGTAGACCAAGGGACAGTAGGAAACACCATATATTTT. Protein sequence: CAWSVDQGTVGNTIYF.

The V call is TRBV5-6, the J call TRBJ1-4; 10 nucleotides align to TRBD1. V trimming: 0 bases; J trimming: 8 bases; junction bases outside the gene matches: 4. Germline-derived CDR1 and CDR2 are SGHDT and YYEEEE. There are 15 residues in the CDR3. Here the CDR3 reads CASSLGQGAREKLFF. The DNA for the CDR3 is TGTGCCAGCAGCTTGGGACAGGGGGCGAGAGAAAAACTGTTTTTT. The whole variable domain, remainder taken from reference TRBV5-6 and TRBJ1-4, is DAGVTQSPTHLIKTRGQQVTLRCSPKSGHDTVSWYQQALGQGPQFIFQYYEEEERQRGNFPDRFSGHQFPNYSSELNVNALLLGDSALYLCASSLGQGAREKLFFGSGTQLSVL.

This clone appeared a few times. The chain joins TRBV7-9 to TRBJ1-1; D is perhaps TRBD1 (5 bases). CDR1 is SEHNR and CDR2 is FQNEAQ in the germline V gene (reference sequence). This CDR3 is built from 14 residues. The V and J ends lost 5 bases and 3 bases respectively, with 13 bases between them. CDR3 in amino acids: CASSPRVGDTEAFF. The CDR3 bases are TGTGCCAGCAGCCCCAGGGTAGGGGACACTGAAGCTTTCTTT. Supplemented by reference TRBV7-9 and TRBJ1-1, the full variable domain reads DTGVSQNPRHKITKRGQNVTFRCDPISEHNRLYWYRQTLGQGPEFLTYFQNEAQLEKSRLLSDRFSAERPKGSFSTLEIQRTEQGDSAMYLCASSPRVGDTEAFFGQGTRLTVV.

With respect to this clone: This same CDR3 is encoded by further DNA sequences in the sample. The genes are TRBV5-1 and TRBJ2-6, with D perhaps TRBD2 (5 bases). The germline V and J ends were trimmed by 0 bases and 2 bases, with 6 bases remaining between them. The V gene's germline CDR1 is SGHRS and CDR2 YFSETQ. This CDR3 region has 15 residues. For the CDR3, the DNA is TGCGCCAGCAGCTTGGTAGCGCCTGGGGCCAACGTCCTGACTTTC. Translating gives CASSLVAPGANVLTF.

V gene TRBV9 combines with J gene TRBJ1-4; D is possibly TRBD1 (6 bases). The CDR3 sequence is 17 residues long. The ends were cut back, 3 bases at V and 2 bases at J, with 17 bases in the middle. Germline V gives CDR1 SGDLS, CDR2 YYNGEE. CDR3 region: CASSEGEGGRTNEKLFF. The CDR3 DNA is TGTGCCAGCAGCGAGGGGGAGGGGGGTAGGACTAATGAAAAACTGTTTTTT.

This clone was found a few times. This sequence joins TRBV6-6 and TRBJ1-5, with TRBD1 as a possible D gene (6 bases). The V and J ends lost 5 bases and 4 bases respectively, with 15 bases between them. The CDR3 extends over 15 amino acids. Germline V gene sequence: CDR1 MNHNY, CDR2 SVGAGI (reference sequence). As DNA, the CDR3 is TGTGCCAGCAGTCCCGCAGACAGGAAAAATCAGCCCCAGCATTTT. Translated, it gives CASSPADRKNQPQHF.

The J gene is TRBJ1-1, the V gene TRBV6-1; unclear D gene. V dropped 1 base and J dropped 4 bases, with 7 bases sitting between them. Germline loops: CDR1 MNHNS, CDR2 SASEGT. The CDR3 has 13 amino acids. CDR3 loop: CASSEGLGTEAFF. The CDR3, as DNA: TGTGCCAGCAGTGAAGGCCTCGGCACTGAAGCTTTCTTT.

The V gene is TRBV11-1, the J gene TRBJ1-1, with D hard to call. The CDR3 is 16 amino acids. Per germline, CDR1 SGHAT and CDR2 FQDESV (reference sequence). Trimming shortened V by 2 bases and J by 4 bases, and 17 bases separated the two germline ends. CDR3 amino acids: CASSLIGGEIVTEAFF. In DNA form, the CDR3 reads TGTGCCAGCAGCTTAATCGGTGGGGAGATTGTCACTGAAGCTTTCTTT.

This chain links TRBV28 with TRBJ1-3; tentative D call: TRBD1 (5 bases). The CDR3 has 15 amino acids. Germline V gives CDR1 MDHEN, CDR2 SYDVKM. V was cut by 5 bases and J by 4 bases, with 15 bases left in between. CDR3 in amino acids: CASSPHDRVGNTIYF. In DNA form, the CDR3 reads TGTGCCAGCAGTCCACACGACAGAGTCGGAAACACCATATATTTT.

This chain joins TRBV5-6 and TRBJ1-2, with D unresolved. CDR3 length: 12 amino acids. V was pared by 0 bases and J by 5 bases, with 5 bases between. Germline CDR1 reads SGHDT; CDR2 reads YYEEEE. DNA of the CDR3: TGTGCCAGCAGCTTGGATCAGTATGGCTACACCTTC. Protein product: CASSLDQYGYTF.

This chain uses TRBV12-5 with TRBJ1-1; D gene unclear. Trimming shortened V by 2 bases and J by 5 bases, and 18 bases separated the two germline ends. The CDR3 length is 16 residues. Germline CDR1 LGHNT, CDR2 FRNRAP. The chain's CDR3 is CASGLPKTPTGTEAFF. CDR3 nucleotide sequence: TGTGCTAGTGGTTTGCCGAAGACCCCGACGGGTACTGAAGCTTTCTTT.

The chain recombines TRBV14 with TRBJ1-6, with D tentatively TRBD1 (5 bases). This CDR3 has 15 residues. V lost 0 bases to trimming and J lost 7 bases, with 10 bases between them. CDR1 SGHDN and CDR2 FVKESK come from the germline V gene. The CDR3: CASSQEVGGNSPLHF. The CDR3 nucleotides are TGTGCCAGCAGCCAAGAGGTGGGGGGGAATTCACCCCTCCACTTT.

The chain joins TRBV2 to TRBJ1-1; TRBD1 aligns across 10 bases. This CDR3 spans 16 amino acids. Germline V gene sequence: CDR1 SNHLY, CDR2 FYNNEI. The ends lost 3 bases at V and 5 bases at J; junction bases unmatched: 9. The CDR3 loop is CASSEILTGGLTEAFF. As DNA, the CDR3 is TGTGCCAGCAGTGAGATTTTGACAGGGGGCCTAACTGAAGCTTTCTTT. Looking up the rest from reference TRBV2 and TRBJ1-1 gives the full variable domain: EPEVTQTPSHQVTQMGQEVILRCVPISNHLYFYWYRQILGQKVEFLVSFYNNEISEKSEIFDDQFSVERPDGSNFTLKIRSTKLEDSAMYFCASSEILTGGLTEAFFGQGTRLTVV.

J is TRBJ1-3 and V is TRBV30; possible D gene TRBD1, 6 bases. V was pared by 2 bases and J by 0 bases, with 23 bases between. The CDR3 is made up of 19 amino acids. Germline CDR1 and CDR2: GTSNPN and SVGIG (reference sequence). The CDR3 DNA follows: TGTGCCTGGAGTCGGGATCGGGACACTTTAATCCGCTCTGGAAACACCATATATTTT. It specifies CAWSRDRDTLIRSGNTIYF.